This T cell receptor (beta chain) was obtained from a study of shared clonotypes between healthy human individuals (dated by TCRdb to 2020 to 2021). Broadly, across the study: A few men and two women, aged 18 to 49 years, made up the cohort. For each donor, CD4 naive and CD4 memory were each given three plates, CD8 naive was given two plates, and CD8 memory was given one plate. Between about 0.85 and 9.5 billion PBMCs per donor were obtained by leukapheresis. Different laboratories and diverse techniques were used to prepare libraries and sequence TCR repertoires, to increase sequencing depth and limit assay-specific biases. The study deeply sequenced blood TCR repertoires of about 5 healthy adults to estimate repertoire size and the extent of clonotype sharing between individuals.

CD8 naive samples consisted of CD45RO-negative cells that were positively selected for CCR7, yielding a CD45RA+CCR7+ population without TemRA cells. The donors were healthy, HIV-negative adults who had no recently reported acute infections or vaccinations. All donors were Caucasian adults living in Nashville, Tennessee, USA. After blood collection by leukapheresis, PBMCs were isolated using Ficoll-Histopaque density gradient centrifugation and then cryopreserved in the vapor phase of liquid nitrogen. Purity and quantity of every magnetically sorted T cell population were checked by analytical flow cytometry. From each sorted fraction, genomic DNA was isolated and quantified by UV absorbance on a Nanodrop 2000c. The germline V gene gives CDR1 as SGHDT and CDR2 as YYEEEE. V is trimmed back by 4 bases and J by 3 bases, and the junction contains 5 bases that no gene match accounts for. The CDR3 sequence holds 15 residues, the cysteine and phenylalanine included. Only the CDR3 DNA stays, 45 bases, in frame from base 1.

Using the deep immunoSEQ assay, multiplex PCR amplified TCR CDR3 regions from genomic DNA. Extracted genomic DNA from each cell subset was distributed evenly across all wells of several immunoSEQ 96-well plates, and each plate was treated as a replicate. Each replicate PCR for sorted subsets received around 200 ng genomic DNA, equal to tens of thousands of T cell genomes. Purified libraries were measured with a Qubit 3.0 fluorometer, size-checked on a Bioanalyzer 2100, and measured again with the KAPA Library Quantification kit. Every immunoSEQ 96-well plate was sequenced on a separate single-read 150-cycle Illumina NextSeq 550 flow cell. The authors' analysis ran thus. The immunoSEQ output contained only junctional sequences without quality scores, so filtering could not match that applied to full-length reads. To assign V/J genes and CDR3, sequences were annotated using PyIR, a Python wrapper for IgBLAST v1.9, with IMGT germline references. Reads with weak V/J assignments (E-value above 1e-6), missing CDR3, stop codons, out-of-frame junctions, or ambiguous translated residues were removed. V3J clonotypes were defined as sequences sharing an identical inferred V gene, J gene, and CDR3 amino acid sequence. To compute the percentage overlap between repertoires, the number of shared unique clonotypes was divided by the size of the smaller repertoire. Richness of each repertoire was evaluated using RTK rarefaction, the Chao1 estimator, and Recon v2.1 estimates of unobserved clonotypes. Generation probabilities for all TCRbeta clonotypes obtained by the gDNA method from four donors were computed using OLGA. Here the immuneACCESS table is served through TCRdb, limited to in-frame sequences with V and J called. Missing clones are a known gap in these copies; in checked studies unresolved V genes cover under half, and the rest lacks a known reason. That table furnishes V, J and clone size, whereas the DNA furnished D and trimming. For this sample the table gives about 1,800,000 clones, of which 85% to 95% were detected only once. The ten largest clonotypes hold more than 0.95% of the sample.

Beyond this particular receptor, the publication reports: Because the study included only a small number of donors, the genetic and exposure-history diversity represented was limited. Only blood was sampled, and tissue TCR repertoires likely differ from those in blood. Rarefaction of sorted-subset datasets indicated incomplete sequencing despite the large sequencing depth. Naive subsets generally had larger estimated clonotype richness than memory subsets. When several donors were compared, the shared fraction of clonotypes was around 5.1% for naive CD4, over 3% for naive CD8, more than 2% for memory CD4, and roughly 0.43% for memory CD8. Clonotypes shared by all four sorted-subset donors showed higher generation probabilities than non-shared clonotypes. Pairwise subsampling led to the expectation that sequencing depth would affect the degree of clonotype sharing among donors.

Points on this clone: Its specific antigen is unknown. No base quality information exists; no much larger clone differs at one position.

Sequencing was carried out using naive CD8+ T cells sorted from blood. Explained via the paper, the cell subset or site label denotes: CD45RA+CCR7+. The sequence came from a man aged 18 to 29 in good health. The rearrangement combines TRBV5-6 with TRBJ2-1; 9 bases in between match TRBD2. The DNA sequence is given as TGTGCCAGCAGCCCAATGACTAGCGGCTACAATGAGCAGTTCTTC. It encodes CASSPMTSGYNEQFF.